This T cell receptor (beta chain) was sequenced for a study of immune heterogeneity within non-small cell lung tumors (dated by TCRdb to the late 2010s). For context, the study as a whole: By histology, the tumors included around eleven non-squamous carcinomas, several squamous cell carcinomas and 1 tumor not otherwise specified. To look at intratumoral immune heterogeneity, the study ran whole-exome sequencing, RNA-seq and TCR beta repertoire sequencing on several spatially distinct regions taken from every NSCLC tumor. TCR repertoires were analyzed from some 60 tumor loci of some 15 patients, whereas transcriptome data were available for only 35 to 50 loci from eleven to twelve patients. Neoantigen binding to each patient's HLA alleles was predicted with netMHCpan-3.0 for mutant peptides of 8 to 11 amino acids. Here is what the overall study found, with its caveats: Individual patients mostly had different high-frequency TCR beta clonotypes. Within a patient, the same dominant CDR3B clonotypes appeared at multiple loci, but different tumor locations also contained unique high-frequency clones. Local T-cell repertoire clonality showed a statistically significant but moderate positive correlation with local tumor mutational burden (R around 0.31).

The TCR template was genomic DNA extracted from bulk tumor tissue, and around 0.55 ug of gDNA was amplified for each sample. During surgery, several biopsies were collected from each primary tumor and placed as far from one another as possible within the tumor mass. Patients in the study cohort, which was described as untreated, were newly diagnosed NSCLC cases going through curative surgery. The donors were over 12 patients with newly diagnosed non-small cell lung cancer who were having surgery with curative intent. Resected tumor masses were reviewed by two independent pathologists. Sequencing was performed only on DNA and RNA samples of high quality. The TCR beta CDR3 region was amplified with a multiplex PCR system whose first round ran for around 11 cycles using 32 V-gene forward primers and 13 J-gene reverse primers. A QIAGEN Multiplex PCR Kit was used for first-round PCR, and the primer sequences were filed in Chinese patent CN105087789A. In a second PCR round, Illumina universal primers were added with the Phusion High-Fidelity PCR Kit. Sequencing of the TCR libraries was done on the Illumina HiSeq X Ten platform in paired-end mode with a 151 bp read length. Per the source publication's procedure: Reads lacking multiplex PCR primers were removed with Cutadapt, read pairs were merged with PEAR, and CDR3 regions were called with MiXCR default settings. Repertoire diversity was assessed by Shannon entropy, and clonality was calculated as one minus the Shannon entropy divided by the ln of the count of productive unique sequences. A clonotype counted as a dominant or high-frequency T-cell clone when its frequency was 0.5% or higher. TCRdb itself trimmed the public reads at Q25 with fastp, ran MiXCR and retained productive beta chains. Each record represents a unique CDR3 protein, reported with the most common genes and DNA among its rows. The authors' filters were not applied to this entry. A total of 2,800 or so distinct CDR3 sequences appear in this sample, 45% of them only once. Around 8.2% of the sample is taken by the ten largest.

Measured from the cysteine to the phenylalanine, the CDR3 is 15 residues long. This entry keeps only the CDR3 DNA: 45 bases, framed from base 1. Clipping removes 5 bases from V and 2 bases from J, with 7 as the unmatched junction base count. CDR1 and CDR2 were assigned from the germline V gene as SGHTA and FQGNSA. This clonotype was seen only a few times. The specificity of this receptor is unknown. No qualities accompany the bases; no much larger clone lies one base away. Sequencing was performed on lung tumor tissue. The chain employs TRBV7-2 and TRBJ2-7; 9 junctional bases match TRBD2. The TCR comes from a woman aged 55-69 years with non-small cell lung cancer. The sequenced DNA: TGTGCCAGCAGCCCTCGGGCGGGGGGGCCCTACGAGCAGTACTTC. Its product reads: CASSPRAGGPYEQYF. With all but the CDR3 taken from the reference TRBV7-2 and TRBJ2-7 genes, the full variable domain is: GAGVSQSPSNKVTEKGKDVELRCDPISGHTALYWYRQSLGQGLEFLIYFQGNSAPDKSGLPSDRFSAERTGGSVSTLTIQRTQQEDSAVYLCASSPRAGGPYEQYFGPGTRLTVT.